One sample yielded the 17 T cell receptor beta chains listed below, sequenced in a study of CD8 T cells in acute hepatitis C reinfection. Assay: immunoSEQ multiplex PCR; the TCRdb copy retains only in-frame clones and omits some. The top ten hold 0.4% to 0.5% of the sample, which has 38,000 or so clones, about 87% seen once. Noted time point: naive CD8 control sorted from an acute-time-point sample. The sequenced sample consisted of naive CD8+ T cells from PBMCs. All receptors come from a man aged 30 to 45 with chronic hepatitis C.

This sequence joins TRBV7-2 and TRBJ1-5; D is uncertain. Germline V gene sequence: CDR1 SGHTA, CDR2 FQGNSA. V was trimmed by 2 bases and J by 4 bases, leaving 9 bases between them. This CDR3 has 14 amino acids. CDR3 protein: CASSLTEPNQPQHF. Here the CDR3 DNA reads TGTGCCAGCAGCTTAACGGAGCCGAATCAGCCCCAGCATTTT. Full variable domain (missing parts from reference TRBV7-2 and TRBJ1-5): GAGVSQSPSNKVTEKGKDVELRCDPISGHTALYWYRQSLGQGLEFLIYFQGNSAPDKSGLPSDRFSAERTGGSVSTLTIQRTQQEDSAVYLCASSLTEPNQPQHFGDGTRLSIL.

The CDR3: CASSPQAVWNTEAFF. As DNA, the CDR3 is TGCGCCAGCAGCCCCCAGGCGGTTTGGAACACTGAAGCTTTCTTT. V gene TRBV5-1 combines with J gene TRBJ1-1, with D hard to call. The CDR3 has 15 residues. Looked up from germline, CDR1 is SGHRS and CDR2 is YFSETQ. V gave up 4 bases and J gave up 1 base, with 14 bases separating them.

The genes are TRBV18 and TRBJ2-3, with TRBD2 matching 16 bases. With V trimmed by 2 bases and J by 5 bases, 7 bases remained unmatched. This CDR3 comprises 18 residues. Germline-derived CDR1 and CDR2 are KGHSH and LQKENI. Here the CDR3 DNA reads TGTGCCAGCTCACCAGGGACTAGCGGGGGGGCCGGGAGAGATACGCAGTATTTT. It specifies CASSPGTSGGAGRDTQYF.

This rearrangement joins TRBV5-6 to TRBJ2-7; D assignment may be TRBD1 or TRBD2 (6 bases each). Trimming removed 3 bases at V and 6 bases at J, with 13 bases between. This CDR3 spans 13 amino acids. The germline CDR1 and CDR2 sequences are SGHDT and YYEEEE. CDR3 region: CASSSTGRGEQYF. CDR3 sequence (DNA): TGTGCCAGCAGCTCCACAGGGCGGGGCGAGCAGTACTTC.

J is TRBJ2-1 and V is TRBV27, with a weak D call TRBD1 (5 bases). From germline, CDR1 is MNHEY and CDR2 SMNVEV (reference sequence). Trimming pared 5 bases from V and 1 base from J, leaving 15 bases between. CDR3 length equals 16 residues. The CDR3 coding sequence is TGTGCCAGCAGTAGGGGTGGTGGCGTGTCCTACAATGAGCAGTTCTTC. It translates to CASSRGGGVSYNEQFF.

The chain links TRBV5-4 to TRBJ2-1; 7 nucleotides agree with TRBD2. The CDR3 sequence is 15 residues long. Germline values: CDR1 SGHNT, CDR2 YYREEE (reference sequence). V trimming: 0 bases; J trimming: 5 bases; junction bases outside the gene matches: 5. DNA of the CDR3: TGTGCCAGCAGCTTGGATTGGGGGGGGAACAATGAGCAGTTCTTC. Translation gives CASSLDWGGNNEQFF.

The rearrangement joins TRBV15 to TRBJ2-1, with 16 nucleotides matching TRBD2. V shed 1 base, J shed 8 bases, and the junction held 11 bases outside the gene matches. Looked up from germline, CDR1 is LNHNV and CDR2 is YYDKDF (reference sequence). The CDR3 is made up of 19 amino acids. The CDR3 here is CATSRAGTSGGAEGDEQFF. The CDR3 coding sequence is TGTGCCACCAGCAGAGCCGGGACTAGCGGGGGGGCCGAGGGCGATGAGCAGTTCTTC.

The chain employs TRBV27 and TRBJ2-7; 9 bases align to TRBD2. The CDR3 extends over 17 amino acids. In germline, CDR1 is MNHEY, CDR2 SMNVEV (reference sequence). V was pared by 8 bases and J by 6 bases, with 20 bases of the junction left unmatched. CDR3 sequence reads: CASLPSGGRYGPVEQYF. The CDR3 DNA sequence: TGTGCCAGCCTTCCAAGCGGGGGGAGGTATGGACCCGTCGAGCAGTACTTC.

The genes are TRBV7-8 and TRBJ1-1, with no clear D. V was clipped by 1 base and J by 2 bases, with 8 bases between them. Germline CDR1 and CDR2: SGHVS and FQNEAQ. The CDR3 is made up of 14 amino acids. DNA for the CDR3: TGTGCCAGCAGCTTAGGCCCGGGCAACACTGAAGCTTTCTTT. Its translation is CASSLGPGNTEAFF.

CDR3 sequence reads: CASSLAVGLAFSGELFF. The DNA of the CDR3 is TGTGCCAGCAGCTTAGCGGTGGGACTAGCGTTCTCCGGGGAGCTGTTTTTT. The chain has TRBV7-9 and TRBJ2-2; 10 positions match TRBD2. V was clipped by 0 bases and J by 6 bases; unmatched bases: 7. The CDR3 contains 17 residues. Germline CDR1 and CDR2: SEHNR and FQNEAQ (reference sequence).

The chain carries TRBV15 and TRBJ2-1, with TRBD2 matching 11 bases. This CDR3 region has 15 residues. Germline V lookup: CDR1 LNHNV, CDR2 YYDKDF (reference sequence). Trimming cost V 5 bases and J 4 bases; bases outside gene matches: 4. This chain's CDR3 is CATSQWTSGYNEQFF. The CDR3, as DNA: TGTGCCACCAGCCAATGGACTAGCGGGTACAATGAGCAGTTCTTC.

V is TRBV27 and J is TRBJ2-5, with D possibly matching TRBD2 (6 bases). Looked up from germline, CDR1 is MNHEY and CDR2 is SMNVEV (reference sequence). The V end was cut by 5 bases, the J end by 1 base, with 14 bases between. This CDR3 is 15 amino acids long. The DNA for the CDR3 is TGTGCCAGCAGTCCGTCAGCGGGTCTCCAAGAGACCCAGTACTTC. It translates to CASSPSAGLQETQYF.

The CDR3 sequence: CASSSIGTGAFF. The CDR3 DNA sequence: TGTGCCAGCAGCTCCATCGGGACAGGAGCTTTCTTT. V usage is TRBV11-2 and J usage is TRBJ1-1; 8 bases map to TRBD1. V was clipped by 4 bases and J by 10 bases; unmatched bases: 5. The CDR3 is 12 residues long. CDR1 and CDR2 from the germline V gene are SGHAT and FQNNGV.

The CDR3 bases are TGTGCCAGCAGCGTTAGCGGGGGGGCCGAAGAGCAGTACTTC. This codes for CASSVSGGAEEQYF. This chain connects TRBV9 to TRBJ2-7; 11 positions agree with TRBD2. Germline CDR1 is SGDLS and CDR2 is YYNGEE. The CDR3 is made up of 14 amino acids. The V and J ends lost 2 bases and 7 bases, in that order; junction bases with no gene match: 5. The full variable domain, with the rest looked up from reference TRBV9 and TRBJ2-7, is DSGVTQTPKHLITATGQRVTLRCSPRSGDLSVYWYQQSLDQGLQFLIQYYNGEERAKGNILERFSAQQFPDLHSELNLSSLELGDSALYFCASSVSGGAEEQYFGPGTRLTVT.

The rearrangement joins TRBV4-1 to TRBJ1-5; 7 positions match TRBD1. Germline V lookup: CDR1 MGHRA, CDR2 YSYEKL. With 0 bases clipped from V and 7 bases from J, the junction kept 3 bases outside the gene matches. The CDR3 runs to 14 residues. CDR3 coding DNA: TGCGCCAGCAGCCAAGAGACAGGGCGGCAGCCCCAGCATTTT. Residues: CASSQETGRQPQHF.

This sequence joins TRBV19 and TRBJ2-3; D is tentatively TRBD1 or TRBD2 (6 bases each). V was trimmed by 10 bases and J by 4 bases, leaving 21 bases between them. This CDR3 region has 15 residues. Germline loops: CDR1 LNHDA, CDR2 SQIVND (reference sequence). The DNA of the CDR3 is TGTGCCACCGCTGGGGAAAGGGGGGCACCAGATACGCAGTATTTT. Protein sequence: CATAGERGAPDTQYF. Filled out from reference TRBV19 and TRBJ2-3, the complete variable domain reads DGGITQSPKYLFRKEGQNVTLSCEQNLNHDAMYWYRQDPGQGLRLIYYSQIVNDFQKGDIAEGYSVSREKKESFPLTVTSAQKNPTAFYLCATAGERGAPDTQYFGPGTRLTVL.

The chain recombines TRBV5-6 with TRBJ1-2; no clear D. Germline values: CDR1 SGHDT, CDR2 YYEEEE. The V gene lost 0 bases and the J gene lost 0 bases, with 6 bases spanning the gap. This CDR3 contains 14 residues. CDR3 bases: TGTGCCAGCAGCTTGGGTGGAACTAACTATGGCTACACCTTC. Its translation: CASSLGGTNYGYTF.